This is a list of T cell receptor beta chains from one sample in a study of yellow fever vaccine responses in identical twins. TCRdb re-derived calls from the RT-PCR reads in MiXCR, one entry per CDR3 protein. The sample contains about 18,000 distinct CDR3 sequences, roughly three fifths of which appear only once. Sequences were derived from T cells from blood (PBMCs), unsorted or a sorted subset (not recorded which), sampled before or after yellow fever vaccination (not recorded which). The receptor source for this set is a woman aged 18-35 years who received the yellow fever vaccine. Each CDR3 is given with its conserved first and last residue. Each record gives: J gene, D gene, clone size, V gene, CDR3 protein, CDR3 DNA. The D gene is left open where the match is weak. Size tells how often a clone was seen (once, few, many) or the class of an expanded clone, and some rows leave it out.

J gene: TRBJ2-1
D gene: TRBD2
clone size: few
V gene: TRBV4-2
CDR3 protein: CASRPRTSGSYNEQFF
CDR3 DNA: TGTGCCAGCAGGCCGAGGACTAGCGGCTCCTACAATGAGCAGTTCTTC

J gene: TRBJ2-1
D gene: TRBD2
clone size: NA
V gene: TRBV6-1
CDR3 protein: CASRPYLAGGPHEQFF
CDR3 DNA: TGTGCCAGCAGACCCTACCTAGCGGGAGGGCCCCATGAGCAGTTCTTC

J gene: TRBJ2-5
D gene: NA
clone size: few
V gene: TRBV3-1
CDR3 protein: CASSQGTTWTQYF
CDR3 DNA: TGTGCCAGCAGCCAAGGAACCACTTGGACCCAGTACTTC

J gene: TRBJ1-4
D gene: NA
clone size: NA
V gene: TRBV11-1
CDR3 protein: CASTPGSATNEKLFF
CDR3 DNA: TGTGCCAGCACGCCGGGCAGTGCAACTAATGAAAAACTGTTTTTT

J gene: TRBJ1-3
D gene: NA
clone size: NA
V gene: TRBV11-1
CDR3 protein: CASSLLTATASGNTIYF
CDR3 DNA: TGTGCCAGCAGCTTATTGACAGCCACTGCCTCTGGAAACACCATATATTTT

J gene: TRBJ2-1
D gene: NA
clone size: few
V gene: TRBV15
CDR3 protein: CATSRGTAGLDEQFF
CDR3 DNA: TGTGCCACCAGCAGAGGGACCGCCGGACTGGATGAGCAGTTCTTC

J gene: TRBJ2-1
D gene: NA
clone size: NA
V gene: TRBV5-6
CDR3 protein: CASSLVASGSEQFF
CDR3 DNA: TGTGCCAGCAGCTTGGTTGCGAGCGGAAGTGAGCAGTTCTTC

J gene: TRBJ2-1
D gene: TRBD1
clone size: NA
V gene: TRBV5-1
CDR3 protein: CASSLAGTGALEQFF
CDR3 DNA: TGCGCCAGCAGCTTGGCCGGGACAGGGGCTCTTGAGCAGTTCTTC

J gene: TRBJ2-1
D gene: TRBD2
clone size: NA
V gene: TRBV28
CDR3 protein: CASRGVNEQFF
CDR3 DNA: TGTGCGAGCCGGGGGGTCAATGAGCAGTTCTTC

J gene: TRBJ2-5
D gene: TRBD1
clone size: few
V gene: TRBV9
CDR3 protein: CASSLRPGGQETQYF
CDR3 DNA: TGTGCCAGCAGCCTCAGGCCAGGGGGCCAAGAGACCCAGTACTTC

J gene: TRBJ2-7
D gene: NA
clone size: NA
V gene: TRBV19
CDR3 protein: CASSIVAGAAYEQYF
CDR3 DNA: TGTGCCAGTAGTATAGTAGCAGGAGCTGCCTACGAGCAGTACTTC

J gene: TRBJ1-5
D gene: NA
clone size: NA
V gene: TRBV12-3/TRBV12-4
CDR3 protein: CASRYNRDSNQPQHF
CDR3 DNA: TGTGCCAGCAGGTACAACAGGGATAGCAATCAGCCCCAGCATTTT

J gene: TRBJ1-6
D gene: NA
clone size: few
V gene: TRBV4-1
CDR3 protein: CASSQAGVSPLHF
CDR3 DNA: TGCGCCAGCAGCCAAGCTGGGGTTTCACCCCTCCACTTT

J gene: TRBJ2-7
D gene: TRBD1
clone size: NA
V gene: TRBV2
CDR3 protein: CASSEGGQGYEQYF
CDR3 DNA: TGTGCCAGCAGTGAAGGCGGACAGGGCTACGAGCAGTACTTC

J gene: TRBJ2-1
D gene: NA
clone size: NA
V gene: TRBV5-1
CDR3 protein: CASSLEYRVNEQFF
CDR3 DNA: TGCGCCAGCAGCTTGGAATATAGGGTCAATGAGCAGTTCTTC

J gene: TRBJ1-6
D gene: NA
clone size: NA
V gene: TRBV11-2
CDR3 protein: CASSHVGQNSPLHF
CDR3 DNA: TGTGCCAGCAGCCATGTCGGACAGAATTCACCCCTCCACTTT

J gene: TRBJ1-1
D gene: NA
clone size: NA
V gene: TRBV2
CDR3 protein: CASSEIGFSDPEAFF
CDR3 DNA: TGTGCCAGCAGTGAGATAGGGTTCAGTGACCCTGAAGCTTTCTTT

J gene: TRBJ2-5
D gene: NA
clone size: few
V gene: TRBV3-1
CDR3 protein: CASSQGRGVAETQYF
CDR3 DNA: TGTGCCAGCAGCCAAGGTCGCGGGGTGGCGGAGACCCAGTACTTC

J gene: TRBJ2-3
D gene: NA
clone size: NA
V gene: TRBV12-3/TRBV12-4
CDR3 protein: CASGRTDTQYF
CDR3 DNA: TGTGCCAGCGGGAGAACAGATACGCAGTATTTT

J gene: TRBJ2-7
D gene: NA
clone size: NA
V gene: TRBV7-2
CDR3 protein: CASSLAAAVTYEQYF
CDR3 DNA: TGTGCCAGCAGCTTAGCCGCTGCTGTCACCTACGAGCAGTACTTC

J gene: TRBJ2-7
D gene: NA
clone size: NA
V gene: TRBV7-9
CDR3 protein: CASSAHRVGEQYF
CDR3 DNA: TGTGCCAGCAGCGCCCACAGGGTCGGGGAGCAGTACTTC

J gene: TRBJ1-1
D gene: TRBD1
clone size: NA
V gene: TRBV11-2
CDR3 protein: CASSLDQGGAFF
CDR3 DNA: TGTGCCAGCAGCTTGGATCAGGGGGGAGCTTTCTTT

J gene: TRBJ2-7
D gene: TRBD2
clone size: NA
V gene: TRBV18
CDR3 protein: CASSTPRTSGIEQYF
CDR3 DNA: TGTGCCAGCTCGACTCCGAGGACTAGCGGGATTGAGCAGTACTTC

J gene: TRBJ2-1
D gene: TRBD2
clone size: few
V gene: TRBV5-1
CDR3 protein: CASSLAGSGGHNEQFF
CDR3 DNA: TGCGCCAGCAGCTTGGCAGGCAGCGGGGGACACAATGAGCAGTTCTTC

J gene: TRBJ1-5
D gene: NA
clone size: NA
V gene: TRBV19
CDR3 protein: CASSPTAVKPQHF
CDR3 DNA: TGTGCCAGTAGCCCTACGGCGGTTAAGCCCCAGCATTTT

J gene: TRBJ1-2
D gene: NA
clone size: NA
V gene: TRBV5-1
CDR3 protein: CASSLDHSNYGYTF
CDR3 DNA: TGCGCCAGCAGCTTGGATCATAGTAACTATGGCTACACCTTC

J gene: TRBJ2-1
D gene: TRBD2
clone size: few
V gene: TRBV5-1
CDR3 protein: CASSLAGASYNEQFF
CDR3 DNA: TGCGCCAGCAGCTTAGCGGGGGCCTCCTACAATGAGCAGTTCTTC

J gene: TRBJ1-5
D gene: NA
clone size: NA
V gene: TRBV4-3
CDR3 protein: CASSQQGLGNQPQHF
CDR3 DNA: TGCGCCAGCAGCCAACAGGGGTTGGGCAATCAGCCCCAGCATTTT

J gene: TRBJ2-2
D gene: NA
clone size: few
V gene: TRBV3-1
CDR3 protein: CASGQGVTGELFF
CDR3 DNA: TGTGCCAGCGGTCAAGGGGTGACCGGGGAGCTGTTTTTT

J gene: TRBJ2-3
D gene: NA
clone size: NA
V gene: TRBV7-3
CDR3 protein: CASSVTYTDTQYF
CDR3 DNA: TGTGCCAGCAGCGTCACCTACACAGATACGCAGTATTTT

J gene: TRBJ2-1
D gene: NA
clone size: NA
V gene: TRBV2
CDR3 protein: CASNRDTDNEQFF
CDR3 DNA: TGTGCCAGCAACCGGGACACAGACAATGAGCAGTTCTTC

J gene: TRBJ2-5
D gene: TRBD2
clone size: NA
V gene: TRBV29-1
CDR3 protein: CSVGLATETQYF
CDR3 DNA: TGCAGCGTTGGACTAGCAACAGAGACCCAGTACTTC

J gene: TRBJ1-2
D gene: TRBD1
clone size: NA
V gene: TRBV18
CDR3 protein: CASSPGQDNYGYTF
CDR3 DNA: TGTGCCAGCTCACCGGGACAGGATAACTATGGCTACACCTTC

J gene: TRBJ2-1
D gene: TRBD1
clone size: NA
V gene: TRBV2
CDR3 protein: CASRGQGSEQFF
CDR3 DNA: TGTGCCAGCAGGGGACAGGGCAGTGAGCAGTTCTTC

J gene: TRBJ1-5
D gene: TRBD1
clone size: NA
V gene: TRBV23-1
CDR3 protein: CASSQSPGQGAGQPQHF
CDR3 DNA: TGCGCCAGCAGTCAATCACCGGGACAGGGCGCAGGACAGCCCCAGCATTTT

J gene: TRBJ1-2
D gene: NA
clone size: NA
V gene: TRBV20-1
CDR3 protein: CSARTRYGYTF
CDR3 DNA: TGCAGTGCTAGGACCCGTTATGGCTACACCTTC